The rows below give T cell receptor beta chains drawn from one sample of a study of beta chain features in type 1 diabetes. Data came from immunoSEQ multiplex PCR; TCRdb stores just in-frame clones and leaves some out. The sample consists of around 340,000 clones, about 20% of them appearing once. Sequences were obtained from naive CD4+ T cells from blood. These receptors came from a woman under 30 in good health. The CDR3 runs from the conserved cysteine through the conserved F or W. The D gene is left open where the match is weak. Size tells how often a clone was seen (once, few, many) or the class of an expanded clone, and some rows leave it out.

v_gene	d_gene	abundance	j_gene	len	CDR3aa	CDR3nt
TRBV10-3	TRBD1	few	TRBJ2-7	14	CAIRTGTVSYEQYF	TGTGCCATCAGAACCGGGACAGTATCTTACGAGCAGTACTTC
TRBV5-1	TRBD2	few	TRBJ2-1	16	CASSFDGGAAYNEQFF	TGCGCCAGCAGCTTCGACGGGGGGGCCGCCTACAATGAGCAGTTCTTC
TRBV18	TRBD2	few	TRBJ2-7	14	CASSSGVAGSEQYF	TGTGCCAGCTCATCAGGGGTAGCGGGAAGCGAGCAGTACTTC
TRBV7-2	.	once	TRBJ1-5	13	CASSPQRNQPQHF	TGTGCCAGCAGCCCCCAGCGGAATCAGCCCCAGCATTTT
TRBV10-3	.	few	TRBJ2-1	14	CAISEGVQKNEQFF	TGTGCCATCAGTGAGGGTGTTCAGAAGAATGAGCAGTTCTTC
TRBV29-1	.	.	TRBJ1-3	14	CSVAYSTSGNTIYF	TGCAGCGTTGCCTACAGTACCTCTGGAAACACCATATATTTT
TRBV7-9	.	few	TRBJ2-5	16	CASSLEGATSGETQYF	TGTGCCAGCAGCTTAGAAGGGGCTACCTCCGGGGAGACCCAGTACTTC
TRBV7-2	TRBD2	few	TRBJ2-1	14	CASSFAGGRNEQFF	TGTGCCAGCAGCTTTGCGGGGGGGCGTAATGAGCAGTTCTTC
TRBV2	TRBD1	.	TRBJ1-1	13	CASRGTGSTEAFF	TGTGCCAGCAGAGGGACAGGATCCACTGAAGCTTTCTTT
TRBV13	.	few	TRBJ2-5	16	CASSPGLQGNEETQYF	TGTGCCAGCAGCCCCGGGTTACAGGGAAACGAAGAGACCCAGTACTTC
TRBV29-1	.	few	TRBJ2-5	13	CSVESAGAETQYF	TGCAGCGTCGAATCCGCAGGGGCAGAGACCCAGTACTTC
TRBV12-5	.	.	TRBJ2-5	13	CASALGGQETQYF	TGTGCTAGTGCTTTAGGGGGCCAAGAGACCCAGTACTTC
TRBV7-7	.	few	TRBJ2-1	14	CASSFGDRPNEQFF	TGTGCTAGCAGCTTTGGAGACAGGCCTAATGAGCAGTTCTTC
TRBV29-1	.	.	TRBJ1-1	13	CSVETYMNTEAFF	TGCAGCGTTGAAACTTATATGAACACTGAAGCTTTCTTT
TRBV5-4	.	.	TRBJ2-1	15	CASSQSRAAYNEQFF	TGTGCCAGCAGCCAGTCCAGGGCGGCATACAATGAGCAGTTCTTC
TRBV30	TRBD2	.	TRBJ2-7	13	CAWSAAGRYEQYF	TGTGCCTGGAGTGCAGCGGGACGGTACGAGCAGTACTTC
TRBV19	TRBD1	.	TRBJ2-1	15	CASSVRQGARNEQFF	TGTGCCAGTAGTGTGAGACAGGGGGCGCGCAATGAGCAGTTCTTC
TRBV7-2	TRBD1	.	TRBJ1-3	15	CASSPGQGFGNTIYF	TGTGCCAGCAGCCCGGGACAGGGTTTCGGAAACACCATATATTTT
TRBV30	TRBD2	.	TRBJ2-2	15	CAWRLAGGRTGELFF	TGTGCCTGGAGGCTAGCGGGGGGGCGGACCGGGGAGCTGTTTTTT
TRBV5-6	.	.	TRBJ1-4	16	CASSFRTAATNEKLFF	TGTGCCAGCAGCTTTAGGACTGCTGCAACTAATGAAAAACTGTTTTTT
TRBV5-1	TRBD1	few	TRBJ1-1	13	CASSLFQGAEAFF	TGCGCCAGCAGCTTGTTCCAGGGGGCTGAAGCTTTCTTT
TRBV6-6	TRBD1	.	TRBJ1-5	15	CASSYRTGGVQPQHF	TGTGCCAGCAGTTACCGTACAGGGGGCGTGCAGCCCCAGCATTTT
TRBV2	TRBD1	.	TRBJ2-2	13	CASRQGYTGELFF	TGTGCCAGCAGACAGGGGTATACCGGGGAGCTGTTTTTT
TRBV6-5	.	few	TRBJ2-7	15	CASSSQGGAAYEQYF	TGTGCCAGCAGTTCCCAGGGGGGAGCCGCCTACGAGCAGTACTTC
TRBV11-2	.	few	TRBJ2-4	16	CASSSGYQGAKNIQYF	TGTGCCAGCAGCTCCGGTTACCAGGGGGCCAAAAACATTCAGTACTTC
TRBV4-1	TRBD2	.	TRBJ2-1	18	CASSQGRGGVPRINEQFF	TGCGCCAGCAGCCAAGGCCGGGGGGGGGTTCCTAGAATCAATGAGCAGTTCTTC
TRBV2	.	few	TRBJ2-7	14	CASSRDSLGYEQYF	TGTGCCAGCAGCCGGGACTCCTTGGGCTACGAGCAGTACTTC
TRBV2	TRBD2	few	TRBJ2-3	13	CASSEERGASQYF	TGTGCCAGCAGTGAGGAGCGGGGGGCGTCGCAGTATTTT